A selection of T cell receptor beta chains follows, all from one sample in a study of T cells in Graves' hyperthyroidism and ophthalmopathy. TCRdb re-called the multiplex PCR reads with MiXCR, one entry per CDR3 protein. The table records about 400,000 distinct CDR3 sequences, around a sixth of them present only once. Source material: blood. Source of these receptors: a woman between 18 and 30 years old with Graves' hyperthyroidism that later progressed to Graves' ophthalmopathy. CDR3s include the opening cysteine and the closing phenylalanine or tryptophan. The D gene is left open where the match is weak. Size is omitted from some rows. Given values are once, few, many or a class for expanded clones.

>TRBV7-2|TRBD1|TRBJ1-2|NA
TGTGCCAGCAGCGATGGACAGGGGGCTAGTGGCTACACCTTC
CASSDGQGASGYTF
>TRBV27|NA|TRBJ2-1|few
TGTGCCAGCAGTTTAGTGGGTCATGAGCAGTTCTTC
CASSLVGHEQFF
>TRBV7-9|TRBD1|TRBJ1-3|NA
TGTGCCAGTTCACAGGGGTTGGCTGGAAACACCATATATTTT
CASSQGLAGNTIYF
>TRBV7-9|NA|TRBJ2-1|few
TGTGCCAGCAGCCCCTCCAGGCTAGTGACCGATGAGCAGTTCTTC
CASSPSRLVTDEQFF
>TRBV12-3/TRBV12-4|TRBD2|TRBJ2-1|many
TGTGCCAGCAGTCATCAAATAGCGGGGCCCTACAATGAGCAGTTCTTC
CASSHQIAGPYNEQFF
>TRBV6-2/TRBV6-3|TRBD2|TRBJ2-7|many
TGTGCCAGCAGTTACGGGCTAGCGGGAGAGCTCGAGCAGTACTTC
CASSYGLAGELEQYF
>TRBV7-9|TRBD2|TRBJ2-7|NA
TGTGCCAGCAGCGACTCAGCCGGGCGGGGGGAGACCCCTTTCTACGAGCAGTACTTC
CASSDSAGRGETPFYEQYF
>TRBV7-2|NA|TRBJ2-1|many
TGTGCCAGCAGCCCCCACGCAAGGGATGAGCAGTTCTTC
CASSPHARDEQFF
>TRBV6-1|TRBD1|TRBJ1-5|few
TGTGCCAGCAGGCCGACAGGGGACAATCAGCCCCAGCATTTT
CASRPTGDNQPQHF
>TRBV12-3/TRBV12-4|TRBD1|TRBJ1-1|many
TGTGCCAGCAGTTTGTATCGGGACAGGGGGCGGGACACTGAAGCTTTCTTT
CASSLYRDRGRDTEAFF
>TRBV3-2|NA|TRBJ2-2|NA
TGTGCCAGCAGCCAAGATCGGCACAGGGTTGGGGAGCTGTTTTTT
CASSQDRHRVGELFF
>TRBV28|TRBD2|TRBJ2-3|NA
TGTGCCAGCAGTAACCCGGGACTAGGCCCAGTGACAGATACGCAGTATTTT
CASSNPGLGPVTDTQYF
>TRBV11-2|TRBD1|TRBJ1-4|many
TGTGCCAGCAGCCTTACAGGGGCGGGCGAAAAACTGTTTTTT
CASSLTGAGEKLFF
>TRBV3-1|TRBD1|TRBJ2-7|many
TGTGCCAGCAGCCAAGGACAAACCGGGACAGGGGGATACGAGCAGTACTTC
CASSQGQTGTGGYEQYF
>TRBV7-2|TRBD2|TRBJ2-1|many
TGTGCCAGCAGTCATCCCTTAGGCGGGAGGCGCCTTAATGAGCAGTTCTTC
CASSHPLGGRRLNEQFF
>TRBV29-1|NA|TRBJ2-6|many
TGCAGCGTCAGGGCCGGGGCCAACGTCCTGACTTTC
CSVRAGANVLTF